This entry lists 23 T cell receptor beta chains sequenced from one sample in a study of kidney transplant recipient with SARS-CoV-2 infection. TCRdb called the reads again in MiXCR, with one record for every CDR3 protein. Seen here are approximately 250,000 distinct CDR3 sequences, under 35% observed once, and the top ten hold under 9.5%. The sequences come from a blood sample, collected at baseline and on day 111 from a kidney transplant recipient. Every receptor here comes from a male patient aged 25 to 39 who had COVID-19 and was a kidney transplant recipient. Some T cells may have originated in the graft donor.

This rearrangement joins TRBV20-1 to TRBJ2-3; 7 bases are a match to TRBD2. The CDR3 sequence is 15 residues long. V shed 3 bases, J shed 5 bases, and the junction held 11 bases outside the gene matches. Germline assignment: CDR1 DFQATT and CDR2 SNEGSKA (reference sequence). CDR3 sequence reads: CSASGERDPVDTQYF. The CDR3 bases are TGCAGTGCTAGTGGGGAGCGGGATCCAGTAGATACGCAGTATTTT.

A note on this clonotype: A much larger clone lies a single base off, so this may be a read error. The V and J genes are TRBV7-9 and TRBJ1-5; a possible D gene is TRBD1 (5 bases). Germline V lookup: CDR1 SEHNR, CDR2 FQNEAQ (reference sequence). The CDR3 is 12 amino acids. V gave up 4 bases and J gave up 9 bases, with 10 bases separating them. Here the CDR3 reads CASSSQGRPQHF. The CDR3, as DNA: TGTGCCAGCAGCTCTCAGGGAAGGCCCCAGCATTTT.

This clonotype was observed many times. The chain combines TRBV28 with TRBJ2-1, with D perhaps TRBD1 (6 bases). This CDR3 comprises 13 residues. The V gene's germline CDR1 is MDHEN and CDR2 SYDVKM. V lost 1 base to trimming and J lost 10 bases, with 11 bases between them. The CDR3 protein is CASSLYTGREQFF. The CDR3 DNA reads TGTGCCAGCAGTTTATATACAGGGCGGGAGCAGTTCTTC.

This clonotype came up many times. V and J are TRBV6-4 and TRBJ2-2; the D is unclear. V lost 5 bases to trimming and J lost 0 bases, with 13 bases between them. Per the germline V gene, CDR1 is MRHNA and CDR2 is SNTAGT. The CDR3 runs to 16 residues. The CDR3 DNA reads TGTGCCAGCAGTAAGTCCGAGAATCCGAACACCGGGGAGCTGTTTTTT. Translated, it gives CASSKSENPNTGELFF.

This clonotype was observed many times. The chain's CDR3 is CASSHSVSYTIRTEAFF. The CDR3 DNA reads as TGTGCCAGCAGCCACTCCGTTAGCTACACAATTCGCACTGAAGCTTTCTTT. V usage is TRBV21-1 and J usage is TRBJ1-1. TRBV21-1 is a listed pseudogene. This CDR3 contains 17 residues.

For this clonotype: A much larger clone is a single base away; this may be a read error. The CDR3 does not end in the conserved phenylalanine or tryptophan, so this is likely a read error. The chain is built from TRBV6-2 or TRBV6-3 and TRBJ1-2, with D possibly being TRBD1 (6 bases). CDR1 is MNHEY and CDR2 is SVGEGT in the germline V gene. Trimming shortened V by 0 bases and J by 6 bases, and 11 bases separated the two germline ends. The CDR3 runs to 14 residues. The CDR3 DNA is TGTGCCAGCAGTTACTCGCTACAGGGAGATGGCTACACCCTC. Protein product: CASSYSLQGDGYTL.

A remark on this clonotype: A much larger clone is a single base away; this may be a read error. The genes are TRBV6-5 and TRBJ2-2, with a tentative D call TRBD2 (6 bases). Germline assignment: CDR1 MNHEY and CDR2 SVGAGI. The CDR3 is 14 amino acids. CDR3: CASSYRRYTGGLFF. CDR3 DNA sequence: TGTGCCAGCAGTTACCGACGATATACCGGGGGGCTGTTTTTT.

Worth noting for this clonotype: This probably arose from a read error, given a far larger clone one base away. The rearrangement links TRBV7-4 to TRBJ1-2; no clear D gene. This CDR3 contains 17 residues. Per germline, CDR1 SGHVT and CDR2 SQSDAQ. In nucleotides, the CDR3 is TGTGCCAGCAGCCTCAGATCTTCAGCTCGAAAGACCTATGGCCACACCTTC. Translating gives CASSLRSSARKTYGHTF. The full variable domain, completed using reference TRBV7-4 and TRBJ1-2, is GAGVSQSPRYKVAKRGRDVALRCDSISGHVTLYWYRQTLGQGSEVLTYSQSDAQRDKSGRPSGRFSAERPERSVSTLKIQRTEQGDSAVYLCASSLRSSARKTYGHTFGSGTRLTVV.

This chain uses TRBV7-8 with TRBJ2-5; tentatively, D is TRBD2 (5 bases). Germline CDR1 and CDR2: SGHVS and FQNEAQ. The CDR3 length is 13 residues. Trimming removed 5 bases from V and 7 bases from J, with 14 bases in between. Written as DNA, the CDR3 is TGTGCCAGCAGCCCCGACCGGGGAAGGACCCAGTACTTC. This gives the protein CASSPDRGRTQYF.

Turning to this clonotype: At one of its ends the junction is not consistent with the germline gene, which may arise from a read error. The chain joins TRBV5-4 to TRBJ2-5; no clear D gene. Per germline, CDR1 SGHNT and CDR2 YYREEE (reference sequence). The CDR3 consists of 12 residues. CDR3 loop: CASSADQETQNF. CDR3 bases: TGTGCCAGCAGCGCAGATCAAGAGACCCAGAACTTC.

In its sample, this clonotype was seen many times. This chain joins TRBV11-1 and TRBJ1-2, with D uncertain. The germline V gene encodes CDR1 SGHAT and CDR2 FQDESV (reference sequence). Deletions cut 5 bases from V and 4 bases from J, with 23 bases between. The CDR3 has 17 amino acids. CDR3 protein: CASSIAPKAGKTYGYTF. The CDR3 bases are TGTGCCAGCAGCATTGCCCCTAAGGCTGGAAAGACCTATGGCTACACCTTC.

On this clonotype itself: A read error may be the cause here, since a much bigger clone is one base away. The CDR3 coding sequence is TGTGCCAGTACCCTGACGGGACGGACTAATTCACCCCCCCACTTT. This encodes CASTLTGRTNSPPHF. The chain couples TRBV19 to TRBJ1-6; maybe TRBD1 (5 bases). The CDR3 totals 15 residues. Germline lookup yields CDR1 LNHDA and CDR2 SQIVND (reference sequence).

The rearrangement links TRBV20-1 to TRBJ2-5; no clear D gene. The V gene's germline CDR1 is DFQATT and CDR2 SNEGSKA (reference sequence). This CDR3 has 14 amino acids. V shed 5 bases and J shed 4 bases, with 17 bases lying between them. This chain's CDR3 is CSAGRRSWIETQYF. CDR3 bases: TGCAGTGCTGGCCGCCGCAGTTGGATAGAGACCCAGTACTTC.

This clonotype was found many times. The chain is built from TRBV4-3 and TRBJ1-2, with D possibly being TRBD1 (5 bases). This CDR3 region has 13 residues. The germline V gene has CDR1 LGHNA and CDR2 YSLEER. With 5 bases removed from V and 4 bases from J, the gap between germline ends came to 11 bases. This CDR3 is CASSAGMGYGYTF. CDR3 sequence (DNA): TGCGCCAGCAGCGCAGGGATGGGCTATGGCTACACCTTC.

The table lists this clonotype with many counts. The chain employs TRBV12-3 or TRBV12-4 and TRBJ2-1; 9 bases align to TRBD2. The CDR3 extends over 15 amino acids. J was trimmed by 4 bases and V by 4 bases; bases with no gene match: 5. The CDR3 spells CASSYTSGQYNEQFF. The CDR3 DNA reads as TGTGCCAGCAGTTATACTAGCGGGCAATACAATGAGCAGTTCTTC.

This clonotype has ten or more counts. The J gene is TRBJ1-2, the V gene TRBV6-2 or TRBV6-3; D uncertain. V was pared by 2 bases and J by 3 bases, with 16 bases between. The germline CDR1 and CDR2 sequences are MNHEY and SVGEGT. The CDR3 loop spans 16 amino acids. The DNA for the CDR3 is TGTGCCAGCAGTTACCCAACCCGAGGAGAGGACTATGGCTACACCTTC. It is translated as CASSYPTRGEDYGYTF.

This clonotype showed up many times. The chain carries TRBV27 and TRBJ2-7; no clear D gene. The CDR3 has 14 residues. Germline V lookup: CDR1 MNHEY, CDR2 SMNVEV (reference sequence). The V and J ends lost 3 bases and 7 bases respectively, with 16 bases between them. CDR3 protein: CASSFGDPQTEQYF. CDR3 DNA sequence: TGTGCCAGCAGTTTCGGAGACCCACAAACGGAGCAGTACTTC.

In its sample, this clonotype was seen many times. The chain employs TRBV7-8 and TRBJ1-3, with D possibly matching TRBD1 (6 bases). The CDR3 consists of 16 residues. V gave up 0 bases and J gave up 0 bases, with 9 bases separating them. CDR1 is SGHVS, CDR2 FQNEAQ, per germline. This CDR3 reads CASSLAGRGSGNTIYF. CDR3 DNA: TGTGCCAGCAGCTTAGCGGGCAGGGGCTCTGGAAACACCATATATTTT.

For this clonotype: The CDR3 does not end in the conserved phenylalanine or tryptophan, so this is likely a read error. This rearrangement joins TRBV5-4 to TRBJ1-2; D is undetermined. Per germline, CDR1 SGHNT and CDR2 YYREEE (reference sequence). The CDR3 sequence is 16 residues long. The germline V and J ends were trimmed by 7 bases and 4 bases, with 23 bases remaining between them. The CDR3 sequence: CASLKLAPGKTYGYTI. The CDR3 DNA is TGTGCCAGCCTGAAGCTCGCACCAGGAAAGACCTATGGCTACACCATC.

Of note for this clonotype: Being one base from a much bigger clone, this may be a read error. CDR3 coding DNA: TGTGCCACCCAACACTCGACAGGGATGGACGAGCAGCACTTC. Protein product: CATQHSTGMDEQHF. This rearrangement joins TRBV2 to TRBJ2-5, with 7 bases aligning to TRBD1. From germline, CDR1 is SNHLY and CDR2 FYNNEI. The CDR3 is made up of 14 amino acids. Full variable domain (outside the CDR3, taken from reference TRBV2 and TRBJ2-5): EPEVTQTPSHQVTQMGQEVILRCVPISNHLYFYWYRQILGQKVEFLVSFYNNEISEKSEIFDDQFSVERPDGSNFTLKIRSTKLEDSAMYFCATQHSTGMDEQHFGPGTRLLVL.

The J gene is TRBJ1-2, the V gene TRBV7-2; unclear D gene. There are 17 residues in the CDR3. The V end lost 4 bases, the J end lost 4 bases, and 22 bases lay between the germline ends. Germline CDR1 is SGHTA and CDR2 is FQGNSA. This CDR3 is CASSCSVRDGKTYGYTF. The CDR3 DNA sequence: TGTGCCAGCAGCTGTTCCGTCAGAGACGGAAAGACCTATGGCTACACCTTC.

This clonotype showed up many times. J is TRBJ1-2 and V is TRBV3-1; D is uncertain. The ends were cut back, 4 bases at V and 4 bases at J, with 22 bases in the middle. Germline loops: CDR1 LGHDT, CDR2 YNNKEL (reference sequence). There are 17 residues in the CDR3. CDR3 coding DNA: TGTGCCAGCAGCCGGTGTTTCACCCTTCGAAAGACCTATGGCTACACCTTC. Translated: CASSRCFTLRKTYGYTF.

There are many counts of this clonotype. The V gene is TRBV20-1, the J gene TRBJ1-2; D is undetermined. The CDR3 is made up of 16 amino acids. The V and J ends lost 5 bases and 4 bases respectively, with 23 bases between them. Germline values: CDR1 DFQATT, CDR2 SNEGSKA (reference sequence). In nucleotides, the CDR3 is TGCAGTGCTCTTAGCGTGCTGTTTCGAAAGACCTATGGCTACACCTTC. Translating gives CSALSVLFRKTYGYTF.